This TCR beta chain is drawn from a study of shared clonotypes between healthy human individuals. Overall study results and limits: In general, naive subsets displayed greater estimated richness than memory subsets did. Rarefaction indicated that sorted-subset sequencing remained incomplete although depth was large. The naive CD4 repertoires of a handful of donors were compared, and 5% to 6.5% of clonotypes were shared.

V was shortened by 3 bases and J by 0 bases, with 11 bases between the two germline ends. The V gene's germline CDR1 is SEHNR and CDR2 FQNEAQ (reference sequence). The CDR3 has 15 amino acids. A split of CD4+ cells into CD45RA+ naive and CD45RA-negative memory subsets was performed. This clone has only one observation. The antigen is unknown. Generated by immunoSEQ multiplex PCR, the TCRdb table keeps only in-frame clones and is missing some. Among 2 million to 2.5 million clones listed, about 92% were seen once. The TCR comes from a man in his late teens or twenties in good health. Some clones in this sample may be carry-over from other donors' samples. The specimen sequenced was naive CD4+ T cells from PBMCs. The subset is: CD45RA+ positively selected. The J gene is TRBJ1-1, the V gene TRBV7-9; D call uncertain. The CDR3 DNA is TGTGCCAGCAGCTTTACCGGGAGCATGAACACTGAAGCTTTCTTT. Protein sequence: CASSFTGSMNTEAFF.